A single sample gave rise to the 27 T cell receptor beta chains below, sequenced in a study of CD8 T cells in ankylosing spondylitis. MiXCR, applied by TCRdb to the 5' RACE reads, yields one record per CDR3 protein. Of about 140,000 distinct CDR3 sequences listed, about 7% are singletons. The sample was blood, either unsorted or a sorted T cell fraction (not recorded which). Receptor source: a female donor with ankylosing spondylitis or in good health (not recorded which).

The rearrangement uses TRBV4-1 and TRBJ1-5, with D perhaps matching TRBD1 (6 bases). From germline, CDR1 is MGHRA and CDR2 YSYEKL. The CDR3 runs 18 residues. V was shortened by 0 bases and J by 3 bases, with 18 bases between the two germline ends. The CDR3 DNA reads as TGCGCCAGCAGCCAAGATGTTTCGGCACAGGGCAACAATCAGCCCCAGCATTTT. It specifies CASSQDVSAQGNNQPQHF.

This clonotype was found many times. Here the CDR3 reads CASSLPGMAYNEQFF. CDR3 in DNA: TGCGCCAGCAGCTTGCCAGGGATGGCGTACAATGAGCAGTTCTTC. This sequence joins TRBV5-1 and TRBJ2-1; the D gene is possibly TRBD1 (5 bases). Germline CDR1 is SGHRS and CDR2 is YFSETQ. The CDR3 covers 15 residues. The V end was cut by 1 base, the J end by 4 bases, with 12 bases between.

The sample holds a few counts of this clonotype. The rearrangement links TRBV7-9 to TRBJ1-1, with 8 bases that match TRBD1. CDR3 size: 14 residues. Per the germline V gene, CDR1 is SEHNR and CDR2 is FQNEAQ (reference sequence). V trimming: 6 bases; J trimming: 5 bases; junction bases outside the gene matches: 8. The CDR3 here is CASREGQGWTEAFF. Written as DNA, the CDR3 is TGTGCCAGCAGGGAAGGACAGGGTTGGACTGAAGCTTTCTTT.

This clonotype occurred many times. The J gene is TRBJ1-6, the V gene TRBV20-1; tentative D call: TRBD1 (5 bases). V lost 6 bases, J lost 6 bases, and 18 bases lay in between. Germline loops: CDR1 DFQATT, CDR2 SNEGSKA (reference sequence). The CDR3 loop spans 15 amino acids. The CDR3 is CSAFAGGHGNSPLHF. CDR3 DNA sequence: TGCAGTGCCTTTGCTGGGGGTCATGGTAATTCACCCCTCCACTTT.

This clonotype appeared many times. The chain couples TRBV7-3 to TRBJ2-7, with no clear D. The V gene lost 0 bases and the J gene lost 0 bases, with 12 bases spanning the gap. The CDR3 extends over 16 amino acids. Looked up from germline, CDR1 is SGHTA and CDR2 is FQGTGA. The CDR3 DNA reads as TGTGCCAGCAGCTTAACGGGCCAGGAACCCTCCTACGAGCAGTACTTC. Protein: CASSLTGQEPSYEQYF. Full variable domain (outside the CDR3, taken from reference TRBV7-3 and TRBJ2-7): GAGVSQTPSNKVTEKGKYVELRCDPISGHTALYWYRQSLGQGPEFLIYFQGTGAADDSGLPNDRFFAVRPEGSVSTLKIQRTERGDSAVYLCASSLTGQEPSYEQYFGPGTRLTVT.

This clonotype was counted at least ten times. The V and J genes are TRBV6-4 and TRBJ1-5, with TRBD1 matching over 7 bases. Per the germline V gene, CDR1 is MRHNA and CDR2 is SNTAGT. This CDR3 comprises 19 residues. V gave up 6 bases and J gave up 1 base; unmatched junction bases: 18. The CDR3 loop is CASSSRGQAPRLSNQPQHF. The CDR3 DNA is TGTGCCAGCAGCTCCCGAGGACAGGCCCCCAGGCTAAGCAATCAGCCCCAGCATTTT.

There are many counts of this clonotype. The rearrangement joins TRBV12-3 or TRBV12-4 to TRBJ2-1, with D perhaps matching TRBD2 (7 bases). CDR3 length: 15 amino acids. V was cut by 7 bases and J by 7 bases, with 20 bases left in between. Written as DNA, the CDR3 is TGTGCCAGCACCTTGGGAGGGGGGGCATCAAATGAGCAGTTCTTC. Protein sequence: CASTLGGGASNEQFF.

This clonotype was counted between two and nine times. The J gene is TRBJ1-1, the V gene TRBV18, with a tentative D call TRBD1 (5 bases). Trimming stripped 4 bases from V and 1 base from J, with 13 bases between. Germline-derived CDR1 and CDR2 are KGHSH and LQKENI. There are 15 residues in the CDR3. CDR3 residues: CASSRSGLPNTEAFF. DNA for the CDR3: TGTGCCAGCTCACGGTCGGGACTCCCGAACACTGAAGCTTTCTTT. The complete variable domain, with remaining parts taken from reference TRBV18 and TRBJ1-1, reads NAGVMQNPRHLVRRRGQEARLRCSPMKGHSHVYWYRQLPEEGLKFMVYLQKENIIDESGMPKERFSAEFPKEGPSILRIQQVVRGDSAAYFCASSRSGLPNTEAFFGQGTRLTVV.

This clonotype was detected ten times or more. This chain connects TRBV3-1 to TRBJ2-7; a weak D match, TRBD1 (6 bases). Trimming removed 6 bases from V and 6 bases from J, with 21 bases in between. The CDR3 contains 15 residues. Germline CDR1 LGHDT, CDR2 YNNKEL (reference sequence). The CDR3 nucleotides are TGTGCCAGCAGACGTCAACAAACAGGGTTTTTCGAGCAGTACTTC. This codes for CASRRQQTGFFEQYF.

This clonotype was seen more than once but under ten times. This chain joins TRBV12-3 or TRBV12-4 and TRBJ1-3, with a possible D match to TRBD1 (6 bases). V was clipped by 6 bases and J by 2 bases, with 23 bases between them. The CDR3 extends over 18 amino acids. CDR3 sequence: CASSPAGPTGFPGNTIYF. CDR3 DNA: TGTGCCAGCAGCCCGGCGGGCCCAACAGGGTTCCCTGGAAACACCATATATTTT.

This clonotype came up many times. This chain connects TRBV15 to TRBJ1-4, with 11 bases lining up with TRBD1. This CDR3 has 15 residues. Germline V lookup: CDR1 LNHNV, CDR2 YYDKDF (reference sequence). V was clipped by 5 bases and J by 7 bases; unmatched bases: 6. In nucleotides, the CDR3 is TGTGCCACCAGCTTCCGGGACAGGGGGGCTGAAAAACTGTTTTTT. It yields the protein CATSFRDRGAEKLFF.

This clonotype was recorded a few times. This chain uses TRBV7-9 with TRBJ2-3; D is perhaps TRBD1 or TRBD2 (6 bases each). Germline V CDR1 and CDR2: SEHNR, FQNEAQ (reference sequence). With 5 bases removed from V and 6 bases from J, the gap between germline ends came to 12 bases. The CDR3 contains 13 residues. The CDR3 region is CASSNRGLDTQYF. DNA for the CDR3: TGTGCCAGCAGCAACCGGGGGCTGGATACGCAGTATTTT.

This clonotype was seen many times. The V and J genes are TRBV7-3 and TRBJ2-3; D is undetermined. The germline CDR1 and CDR2 sequences are SGHTA and FQGTGA. CDR3 length: 13 residues. The V end was cut by 8 bases, the J end by 4 bases, with 13 bases between. The CDR3 DNA reads as TGTGCCAGCTCTAAGCTTAGAGCAGATACGCAGTATTTT. Translating it yields CASSKLRADTQYF. Full variable domain (outside the CDR3, taken from reference TRBV7-3 and TRBJ2-3): GAGVSQTPSNKVTEKGKYVELRCDPISGHTALYWYRQSLGQGPEFLIYFQGTGAADDSGLPNDRFFAVRPEGSVSTLKIQRTERGDSAVYLCASSKLRADTQYFGPGTRLTVL.

This clonotype was seen just once. The rearrangement uses TRBV29-1 and TRBJ1-2; D is unresolved. This CDR3 is built from 12 residues. Germline loops: CDR1 SQVTM, CDR2 ANQGSEA. V shed 4 bases and J shed 6 bases, with 12 bases lying between them. For the CDR3, the DNA is TGCAGCGTTGGACCCTCGAGGGATGGCTACACCTTC. Translated: CSVGPSRDGYTF.

This clonotype was observed many times. The chain uses TRBV5-1 and TRBJ2-5; TRBD1 might be the D (6 bases). Trimming removed 8 bases from V and 4 bases from J, with 15 bases in between. This CDR3 has 13 amino acids. Germline values: CDR1 SGHRS, CDR2 YFSETQ. In DNA form, the CDR3 reads TGCGCCAGTCGGACAGACGTGGGAGAGACCCAGTACTTC. This sequence encodes CASRTDVGETQYF.

This clonotype was seen repeatedly, ten times or more. The V gene is TRBV20-1, the J gene TRBJ1-5; 10 positions agree with TRBD1. CDR1 and CDR2 (germline): DFQATT, SNEGSKA (reference sequence). This CDR3 is built from 14 residues. The V and J ends lost 6 bases and 3 bases, in that order; junction bases with no gene match: 5. The CDR3 DNA follows: TGCAGTGCCCGGACAGGGGGTTCCAATCAGCCCCAGCATTTT. This sequence encodes CSARTGGSNQPQHF.

In this sample, this clonotype turned up many times. The genes are TRBV5-1 and TRBJ2-7; no clear D gene. Germline V gene data show CDR1 as SGHRS and CDR2 as YFSETQ. The CDR3 contains 14 residues. V lost 0 bases and J lost 1, with 8 bases in between. The DNA of the CDR3 is TGCGCCAGCAGCTTGGAGGGCAATTCCTACGAGCAGTACTTC. As protein: CASSLEGNSYEQYF. Variable domain in full (rest from reference TRBV5-1 and TRBJ2-7): KAGVTQTPRYLIKTRGQQVTLSCSPISGHRSVSWYQQTPGQGLQFLFEYFSETQRNKGNFPGRFSGRQFSNSRSEMNVSTLELGDSALYLCASSLEGNSYEQYFGPGTRLTVT.

This clonotype occurred many times. This chain joins TRBV7-3 and TRBJ2-5, with D possibly matching TRBD1 (6 bases). The germline V gene encodes CDR1 SGHTA and CDR2 FQGTGA. This CDR3 spans 14 amino acids. The germline V and J ends were trimmed by 3 bases and 5 bases, with 13 bases remaining between them. The chain's CDR3 is CASSLTGLGETQYF. The DNA for the CDR3 is TGTGCCAGCAGCTTGACAGGTTTGGGGGAGACCCAGTACTTC.

This clonotype was counted ten times or more. The V gene is TRBV6-6, the J gene TRBJ1-4; no reliable D call. The CDR3 is 13 residues long. Germline values: CDR1 MNHNY, CDR2 SVGAGI (reference sequence). V lost 7 bases, J lost 5 bases, and 11 bases lay in between. In nucleotides, the CDR3 is TGTGCCAGCATCACGAGACCGAATGAAAAACTGTTTTTT. Translation: CASITRPNEKLFF.

This clonotype has a count of ten or more. The chain couples TRBV6-1 to TRBJ1-2; TRBD1 might be the D (6 bases). CDR3 length: 14 residues. The V gene lost 5 bases and the J gene lost 5 bases, with 15 bases spanning the gap. Germline V gives CDR1 MNHNS, CDR2 SASEGT. The CDR3 DNA follows: TGTGCCAGCAGTAGACAGGTCGGAGGATATGGCTACACCTTC. Its translation is CASSRQVGGYGYTF.

The table lists this clonotype with many counts. The rearrangement uses TRBV5-4 and TRBJ1-2; D perhaps matches TRBD1 (6 bases). The length of the CDR3 is 15 residues. Per the germline V gene, CDR1 is SGHNT and CDR2 is YYREEE (reference sequence). Trimming stripped 5 bases from V and 5 bases from J, with 19 bases between. The CDR3, as DNA: TGTGCCAGCAGTCCCCTACAGGGTCAAGGGTATGGCTACACCTTC. It yields the protein CASSPLQGQGYGYTF.

This clonotype was seen many times. The gene calls are TRBV12-3 or TRBV12-4 and TRBJ1-4; D is perhaps TRBD1 (6 bases). The CDR3 contains 14 residues. V was shortened by 3 bases and J by 6 bases, with 11 bases between the two germline ends. The CDR3 sequence: CASSFGGGDEKLFF. The CDR3 nucleotides are TGTGCCAGCAGTTTTGGCGGGGGCGATGAAAAACTGTTTTTT.

Notes on this clonotype: A much more abundant neighbour one base away suggests this may be a read error. The rearrangement links TRBV6-2 or TRBV6-3 to TRBJ1-5; 7 positions match TRBD1. The CDR3 sequence is 19 residues long. Germline loops: CDR1 MNHEY, CDR2 SVGEGT. CDR3 sequence (DNA): TGTGCCAGCAGTTACGCCGGGACAGCTCCTCCGGTTGGCAATCGGCCCCAGCATTTT. It translates to CASSYAGTAPPVGNRPQHF.

This clonotype was recorded many times. The V call is TRBV20-1, the J call TRBJ1-5; D remains ambiguous. Looked up from germline, CDR1 is DFQATT and CDR2 is SNEGSKA (reference sequence). Trimming shortened V by 1 base and J by 4 bases, and 8 bases separated the two germline ends. There are 13 residues in the CDR3. DNA of the CDR3: TGCAGTGCTAGAGCTTCAGTGAATCAGCCCCAGCATTTT. Residues: CSARASVNQPQHF.

Details on this clonotype: One end of the junction fails to match germline, which may point to a read error. The chain uses TRBV30 and TRBJ2-7, with TRBD1 as a possible D gene (6 bases). The CDR3 runs 11 residues. CDR1 and CDR2 (germline): GTSNPN, SVGIG (reference sequence). The CDR3 region is CAWSFRGGPLF. CDR3 DNA sequence: TGTGCCTGGAGTTTCAGGGGCGGGCCCTTGTTC.

This clonotype has ten or more counts. The CDR3 loop is CSAILRQGKNTDTQYF. The CDR3 coding sequence is TGCAGTGCTATACTCAGACAGGGCAAAAACACAGATACGCAGTATTTT. The rearrangement links TRBV20-1 to TRBJ2-3; TRBD1 matches 7 bases. CDR1 is DFQATT and CDR2 is SNEGSKA in the germline V gene (reference sequence). The CDR3 spans 16 residues. Unmatched junction bases numbered 12, after V lost 4 bases and J lost 2 bases.

This clonotype was picked up many times. The rearrangement uses TRBV3-1 and TRBJ1-6, with no clear D. Per germline, CDR1 LGHDT and CDR2 YNNKEL (reference sequence). Trimming pared 8 bases from V and 4 bases from J, leaving 9 bases between. CDR3 length: 13 residues. The CDR3 sequence: CASGREYNSPLHF. In DNA form, the CDR3 reads TGTGCCAGCGGACGGGAGTATAATTCACCCCTCCACTTT.